This TCR beta chain was found in a study of T cell responses to AZD1222 COVID-19 vaccine. Looked up from germline, CDR1 is SGHRS and CDR2 is YFSETQ. The J segment lost 3 bases and the V segment lost 4 bases, leaving 5 bases of the junction unmatched. CDR3 length equals 15 residues. Assay used: immunoSEQ multiplex PCR; TCRdb lists only in-frame clones, some missing. Counted here are 150,000 to 200,000 clones, 85% to 95% occurring once; the ten biggest clones make up around 1.6%. The specimen comprised peripheral blood, sampled 28 days after the second AZD1222 dose. The TCR originated in an adult who received the AZD1222 COVID-19 vaccine. This chain uses TRBV5-1 with TRBJ2-7, with 12 positions matching TRBD1. The CDR3 reads CASSQGQGANYEQYF. The CDR3 DNA is TGCGCCAGCAGCCAGGGACAGGGGGCGAACTACGAGCAGTACTTC.